Each of the 8 T cell receptor beta chains below was sequenced from the same sample in a study of circulating tumor DNA in untreated peripheral T-cell lymphoma. This table comes from immunoSEQ multiplex PCR, and its TCRdb copy is limited to in-frame clones, with some not included. The table lists 8,000 to 9,000 clones, around four fifths of them singletons, with approximately 2% in the top ten. Specimen: tumor tissue. The receptors come from a human donor with peripheral T-cell lymphoma.

The chain uses TRBV19 and TRBJ1-1, with 7 bases matching TRBD1. V gave up 4 bases and J gave up 6 bases; unmatched junction bases: 5. Germline V gene data show CDR1 as LNHDA and CDR2 as SQIVND (reference sequence). The CDR3 extends over 13 amino acids. CDR3 nucleotides: TGTGCCAGTAGTACCGGGACAGACCCTGAAGCTTTCTTT. Amino acids: CASSTGTDPEAFF.

The chain links TRBV6-8 to TRBJ1-4, with D possibly TRBD1 on 6 matching bases. The CDR3 loop spans 13 amino acids. The V end lost 8 bases, the J end lost 3 bases, and 10 bases lay between the germline ends. The germline V gene has CDR1 MNHGY and CDR2 SAAAGT. The chain's CDR3 is CASHRVPNEKLFF. The CDR3, as DNA: TGTGCCAGCCACAGGGTGCCTAATGAAAAACTGTTTTTT.

The V and J genes are TRBV11-3 and TRBJ1-1; D remains unclear. V lost 3 bases and J lost 1, with 12 bases in between. The germline gives CDR1 SGHNT, CDR2 YENEEA. The CDR3 length is 15 residues. CDR3 DNA sequence: TGTGCCAGCAGCTTGGCTGGTACTGCGAACACTGAAGCTTTCTTT. This sequence encodes CASSLAGTANTEAFF.

The CDR3 DNA is TGTGCCAGCAGTCCAGGAACTACAACTAATGAAAAACTGTTTTTT. Translation: CASSPGTTTNEKLFF. The chain carries TRBV6-8 and TRBJ1-4; D call uncertain. V was trimmed by 5 bases and J by 0 bases, leaving 10 bases between them. The length of the CDR3 is 15 residues. The germline V gene has CDR1 MNHGY and CDR2 SAAAGT.

The genes are TRBV28 and TRBJ1-2, with D unclear. V lost 4 bases and J 4 bases, leaving 16 bases between the germline ends. The CDR3 loop spans 15 amino acids. Looked up from germline, CDR1 is MDHEN and CDR2 is SYDVKM. CDR3 in amino acids: CASSSVSDFSYGYTF. In nucleotides, the CDR3 is TGTGCCAGCAGTTCCGTATCAGATTTCTCCTATGGCTACACCTTC.

V and J are TRBV19 and TRBJ1-1, with 7 bases aligning to TRBD1. Germline V gives CDR1 LNHDA, CDR2 SQIVND (reference sequence). The CDR3 loop spans 12 amino acids. Germline trimming cut 5 bases from V and 6 bases from J; bases unmatched to any gene: 3. CDR3 sequence reads: CASSHGQAEAFF. CDR3 DNA sequence: TGTGCCAGTAGTCACGGACAGGCTGAAGCTTTCTTT.

V and J are TRBV4-1 and TRBJ1-6, with D hard to call. Looked up from germline, CDR1 is MGHRA and CDR2 is YSYEKL. The ends were cut back, 2 bases at V and 11 bases at J, with 25 bases in the middle. The CDR3 totals 18 residues. This CDR3 reads CASSQSRLFDTGRPPLHF. In DNA, the CDR3 is TGCGCCAGCAGCCAAAGCAGGCTGTTCGATACGGGGAGGCCACCCCTCCACTTT.

This sequence joins TRBV6-8 and TRBJ2-7, with 8 bases identical to TRBD1. Germline CDR1 and CDR2: MNHGY and SAAAGT. The CDR3 has 15 residues. J gave up 7 bases and V 6 bases, and 14 bases lay outside the gene matches. The CDR3 DNA reads TGTGCCAGCAGCCCCGGACAGGGAAACTTCTGGGAGCAGTACTTC. Amino acid sequence: CASSPGQGNFWEQYF.